What follows describes a single T cell receptor (beta chain). This receptor's antigen is unknown. No base quality information exists; no much larger clone differs at one position. The CDR3 sequence holds 14 residues, the cysteine and phenylalanine included. Solely the CDR3 DNA is kept, with 42 bases framed from the first base. Per the germline V gene (reference sequence), LNHDA is the CDR1 and SQIVND is the CDR2. Relative to germline, V is 5 bases shorter and J is 2 bases shorter, with 11 bases between their ends. This sample was taken from a study of cytomegalovirus exposure and HLA in healthy donors listed by TCRdb under 2017. Regarding the complete study: In an earlier analysis of approximately 640 of the donors, 276 Gb of sequence data and 100 million or so unique TCR beta sequences from 150 million to 200 million T cells were reported. Both class I and class II loci were covered by HLA typing, at four-digit resolution. The aim of the study was to test whether cataloging public T cell receptors could identify signatures of past pathogen exposure. The number of donors typed differed by locus, with about 629-630 for A, B, C, DRB1 and DQB1, around 500 for DQA1, 600 to 610 for DPA1, and over 400 for DPB1. Every repertoire in the discovery cohort had been generated on one and the same sequencing platform. To predict cytomegalovirus infection status, the study combined high-throughput TCR immunosequencing, statistical association of individual TCRs with disease status, and machine learning. The study profiled the T cell repertoires of hundreds of subjects by immunosequencing and related them to cytomegalovirus serostatus. Besides the first cohort of approximately 670 subjects, a separate validation cohort made up of some 110 different subjects was used. An early release covering roughly 600 HLA-typed donors comprised approximately 290 gigabases of sequencing data and tens of millions of unique TCR sequences. Of the approximately 400 genotyped donors, 65% to 90% were placed in the genetic ancestry cluster associated with self-reported Caucasian donors. Donor age, sex, ethnicity and CMV serostatus were compiled alongside the repertoire data. Rather than drawing on any new phenotypic data, the later analysis identified candidate immune exposures from TCR beta sequences and the way those sequences occurred across donors. Roughly five DR-DQ haplotypes were handled as single units for association and clustering, since linkage in the cohort was strong. An earlier analysis of approximately 580 of the donors used high-throughput TCR beta sequencing to judge whether each TCR beta V gene segment behaved as functional or pseudogenic. On average, roughly 240,000 unique TCR beta nucleotide sequences were sequenced per donor among 350 to 400 genotyped donors of the cohort, with about 17% of those sequences being non-productive. In a later genetic analysis, genome-wide SNP genotypes for about three fifths of the roughly 670 donors were used, and that subset was treated as a discovery cohort. In a later analysis, previously published TCR beta repertoires from about 670 donors were re-analyzed and high-resolution HLA genotyping was added so that TCR occurrence patterns could be studied.

The cohort consisted of 600 to 700 healthy bone marrow donors. At the time of sampling, all cohort members were nominally healthy, though unrecorded immune exposures were likely present. The donor was CMV seropositive and belonged to the group of 250 to 350 seropositive cohort members. Each donor provided a peripheral blood sample, and peripheral blood mononuclear cells were used for TCR beta sequencing. Genomic DNA extraction from the blood cell samples was performed with the Qiagen DNeasy Blood Extraction Kit. Library method: the immunoSEQ multiplex PCR assay. A mixture of 60 forward primers for TCR Vbeta segments and 13 reverse primers for TCR Jbeta segments was used in the multiplex PCR. Amplification of the CDR3 region of rearranged TCR beta genes was performed with a multiplex PCR assay on genomic DNA. Amplified TCR beta libraries were sequenced as 87-base-pair reads on the Illumina HiSeq System. The source study handled its data this way. A later analysis counted approximately 84 million unique TCR beta chains across the 600 to 850 repertoires, and 10 million to 11 million of these chains were shared by at least two donors. Raw reads were error-corrected and collapsed into unique sequences by a nearest-neighbor algorithm in which closely related sequences were merged to remove PCR and sequencing errors. Alignment of CDR3 sequences to IMGT reference sequences was used to assign V, D and J gene segments. Each retained sequence needed at least a six-nucleotide match to both a V gene segment and a J gene segment. A rearrangement counted as productive if the CDR3 had no stop codons and remained in frame with V and J, and every other rearrangement counted as non-productive. Following IMGT convention, CDR3 was defined as the stretch from the second conserved V-encoded cysteine up to the conserved J-encoded phenylalanine. The earlier analysis of a few hundred of the donors excluded sequences that lacked an unambiguous match to a single V gene segment. In an earlier analysis of about 590 of the donors, a V segment was called functional when productive rearrangements were above 56.7%, and segregating when the standard deviation between donors exceeded 5%. A statistical classification framework was built for diagnosing cytomegalovirus status from the catalog of TCR beta chain sequences. V and J gene assignment, in a later analysis, came from comparing TCR nucleotide sequences with IMGT/GENE-DB human TR gene sequences. A later analysis assigned CDR3 sequences and most-parsimonious VDJ recombination scenarios with the TCRdist pipeline. In a later analysis, each TCR beta chain was defined by its CDR3 amino acid sequence together with its V-gene family, and reads lacking a unique V-gene family were excluded. In a later analysis, a few hundred highly shared, low-generation-probability nucleotide sequences were removed to address suspected cross-contamination and a sequencing artifact. A later analysis calculated a clonal expansion index for each public chain from normalized within-repertoire ranks of inferred template counts. In a later analysis, generation probabilities were computed with a VDJ recombination model fitted to out-of-frame rearrangements, and the resulting probabilities were checked against IGoR. In a later analysis, hypergeometric tests were used to score TCR-TCR, TCR-HLA and TCR-CMV co-occurrence, with a repertoire-size bias correction applied to TCR pairs. In a later analysis, false discovery rates were estimated by permuting HLA or CMV assignments 20 times. In a later analysis, co-occurring TCRs were grouped with DBSCAN, and TCRdist sequence similarity was added when clustering was performed within HLA-allele-positive subsets. Repertoires with fewer than 30,000 or more than 120,000 public chains, plus five repertoires with anomalous nucleotide sharing, were excluded from co-occurrence clustering. What TCRdb holds here is the immuneACCESS table cut down to in-frame rearrangements. Part of the clones is not present; checked against another copy, under half of the missing clones reflect an unresolved V gene, and the others are unexplained. V, J and clone size are taken as reported in that table, and D and trimming were inferred from the DNA itself. The sample has about 120,000 clones on record, 65% to 80% of them singletons. The top ten constitute over 25% of the sample.

The full study reports these points: The classifier was reported to diagnose cytomegalovirus status with high specificity and sensitivity in both the original and validation cohorts. Presence/absence analyses assumed roughly uniform sequencing depth across donors, an assumption that may not hold. At a false discovery rate of 0.05, a later analysis linked under 20,000 TCR beta sequences to specific HLA alleles. The 87-base-pair reads could not distinguish some IMGT-functional V segments, including TRBV6-2 and TRBV6-3, so those segments were excluded. While some public TCRs were present in many individuals, most TCR sequences turned up only very rarely across donors. In the study, around 150 TCR beta chains were listed as associated with cytomegalovirus. According to a later analysis, TCR association rates differed among HLA loci, with DRB1 alleles showing the most associated TCRs and HLA-C alleles showing the fewest. A cluster of highly shared sequence variants was judged likely to be a technical artifact of the sequencing pipeline. An earlier analysis of 587 of the donors showed that most TCR beta V segments appeared in productive rearrangements either about 90% or about 30% of the time, which broadly matched IMGT annotations. It was suggested by the authors that the approach could potentially be generalized to other disease states and immunological phenotypes. Several of the top co-occurrence clusters appeared to be linked to parvovirus B19, influenza, CMV and Epstein-Barr virus, according to a later analysis. In this cohort, only TCR beta chains were sequenced, and detectable features were limited by the absence of alpha or paired-chain data. A later genetic analysis associated a missense DCLRE1C variant with V-gene and J-gene trimming of TCR beta chains, and an independent cohort replicated the association. Strong co-occurrence of HLA alleles, especially DR and DQ, made assigning TCR associations to individual alleles difficult. Compared with the approximately 720-donor mean, donors in an Asian-associated ancestry cluster had fewer N-insertions in productive TCRs, according to a later genetic analysis. Because counts were too low, seventeen rarely observed V segments, including chromosome 9 orphons, were excluded from the earlier analysis of about 500 of the donors. The only immune exposure information available for the cohort was CMV serostatus. Because HLA typing was unavailable for some donors at each locus, only the typed subset was used in association tests. A further reported finding was that TCR beta sequences accurately predicted the HLA-A and HLA-B alleles for most subjects in the first cohort. In vitro tests confirmed that a few of the cytomegalovirus-associated TCR beta chains recognize cytomegalovirus antigens. Compared with equally common non-associated chains, HLA-associated TCR beta chains in a later analysis were more clonally expanded and had lower generation probabilities. Most CMV-associated TCR beta chains appeared to be HLA-restricted in a later analysis, and the HLA associations seemed to be driven largely by CMV exposure. Correlated functional status among segregating V segments might be attributable to linkage disequilibrium, but an unknown experimental factor could not be ruled out.

The chain links TRBV19 with TRBJ2-3; the D gene is perhaps TRBD2, on 5 matching bases. Material for sequencing was PBMCs. The clonotype was recovered from a man between 60 and 75 years old in good health and CMV-seropositive. The nucleotide sequence reads as follows: TGTGCCAGTAGTCCTCCGGGAATCACAGATACGCAGTATTTT. Translated, it reads CASSPPGITDTQYF. Joined to the reference TRBV19 and TRBJ2-3 proteins, this CDR3 gives the full variable domain: DGGITQSPKYLFRKEGQNVTLSCEQNLNHDAMYWYRQDPGQGLRLIYYSQIVNDFQKGDIAEGYSVSREKKESFPLTVTSAQKNPTAFYLCASSPPGITDTQYFGPGTRLTVL.